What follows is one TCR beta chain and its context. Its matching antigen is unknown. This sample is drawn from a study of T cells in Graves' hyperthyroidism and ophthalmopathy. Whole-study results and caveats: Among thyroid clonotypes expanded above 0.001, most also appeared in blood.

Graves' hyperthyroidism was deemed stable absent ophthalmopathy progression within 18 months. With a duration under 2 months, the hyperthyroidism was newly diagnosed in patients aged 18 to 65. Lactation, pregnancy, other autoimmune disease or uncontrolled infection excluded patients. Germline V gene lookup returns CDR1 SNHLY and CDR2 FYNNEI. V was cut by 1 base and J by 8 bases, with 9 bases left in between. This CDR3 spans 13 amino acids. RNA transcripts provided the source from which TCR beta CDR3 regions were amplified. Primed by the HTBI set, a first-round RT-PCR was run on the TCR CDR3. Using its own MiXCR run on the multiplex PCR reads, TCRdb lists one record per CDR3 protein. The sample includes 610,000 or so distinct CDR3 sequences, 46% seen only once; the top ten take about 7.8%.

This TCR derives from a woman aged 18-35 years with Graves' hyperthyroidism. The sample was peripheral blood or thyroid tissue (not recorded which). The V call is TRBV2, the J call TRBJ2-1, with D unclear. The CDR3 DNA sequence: TGTGCCAGCAGTGAAGTGGTCGCGGATGAGCAGTTCTTC. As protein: CASSEVVADEQFF.